Below, 32 T cell receptor beta chains from the same sample are listed, as sequenced in a study of blood T cell repertoires in COVID-19. Using immunoSEQ multiplex PCR, the repertoire was profiled, and TCRdb retains in-frame clones only, with some absent. Among around 80,000 clones, 82% were seen once, and the ten largest hold about 12%. Sample: peripheral blood. These receptors originate from a man older than 75 with acute or convalescent COVID-19.

This rearrangement joins TRBV9 to TRBJ1-2, with TRBD1 as a possible D gene (5 bases). CDR1 and CDR2 from the germline V gene are SGDLS and YYNGEE. Trimming left V 7 bases short and J 7 bases short, with 14 bases between. The CDR3 runs to 12 residues. The CDR3 DNA follows: TGTGCCAGCGGGAGGGACGAGGGTGGCTACACCTTC. Amino acids: CASGRDEGGYTF.

J is TRBJ1-4 and V is TRBV5-5; D might be TRBD1 (6 bases). Trimming took 4 bases from V and 4 from J, leaving 11 bases between them. The CDR3 runs 14 residues. CDR1 and CDR2 (germline): SGHKS, YYEKEE (reference sequence). The CDR3 nucleotides are TGTGCCAGCAGCCAAAGACAGGATAATGAAAAACTGTTTTTT. It encodes CASSQRQDNEKLFF.

This chain links TRBV19 with TRBJ2-2, with 10 bases identical to TRBD2. The V and J ends lost 3 bases and 5 bases, in that order; junction bases with no gene match: 12. The CDR3 runs 18 residues. Germline loops: CDR1 LNHDA, CDR2 SQIVND (reference sequence). DNA of the CDR3: TGTGCCAGTAGTATCCCCAACAGCGGGGGGGCCCGGACCGGGGAGCTGTTTTTT. It is translated as CASSIPNSGGARTGELFF.

The chain combines TRBV6-5 with TRBJ1-3; D unclear. The CDR3 is 16 amino acids. Trimming took 0 bases from V and 0 from J, leaving 9 bases between them. Germline CDR1 is MNHEY and CDR2 is SVGAGI. CDR3 coding DNA: TGTGCCAGCAGTTACTCTCCAGGTCTCTCTGGAAACACCATATATTTT. It codes for CASSYSPGLSGNTIYF.

The chain is built from TRBV21-1 and TRBJ1-1; no check of the table's D call, TRBD1, against the DNA was made. TRBV21-1 is designated a pseudogene. There are 16 residues in the CDR3. The CDR3 sequence is CASSAGHQGAGTEAFF. The DNA for the CDR3 is TGTGCCAGCAGCGCGGGGCACCAGGGGGCGGGTACTGAAGCTTTCTTT.

CDR3 loop: CASSNYRVDRAGGQPQHF. CDR3 coding DNA: TGTGCCAGCAGCAATTATCGTGTGGACAGGGCCGGGGGGCAGCCCCAGCATTTT. The chain uses TRBV21-1 and TRBJ1-5; the D call in the table, TRBD1, was not verified against the DNA. TRBV21-1 is reported as a pseudogene. The CDR3 has 18 amino acids.

The chain links TRBV30 to TRBJ1-1; a weak D match, TRBD1 (5 bases). Germline CDR1 is GTSNPN and CDR2 is SVGIG (reference sequence). There are 14 residues in the CDR3. V was clipped by 2 bases and J by 4 bases, with 14 bases between them. The CDR3 spells CAWSPINGGTEAFF. The CDR3 DNA reads as TGTGCCTGGAGTCCAATAAACGGGGGCACTGAAGCTTTCTTT.

Regarding this clone: It differs at one base from a far larger clone, so likely a read error. Additional DNA sequences in this sample encode the identical CDR3. The chain joins TRBV7-7 to TRBJ2-7; D is perhaps TRBD2 (6 bases). This CDR3 is built from 13 residues. CDR1 is SSHAT and CDR2 is FNYEAQ in the germline V gene (reference sequence). CDR3 in DNA: TGTGCTAGCAGCCCGGGACTGGGCTACGAGCAGTACTTC. Its protein is CASSPGLGYEQYF.

The CDR3 loop reads CASSLAGQGNTGELFF. CDR3 coding DNA: TGCGCCAGCAGCTTGGCGGGCCAGGGGAACACCGGGGAGCTGTTTTTT. The chain has TRBV5-1 and TRBJ2-2; a possible D gene is TRBD1 (5 bases). In germline, CDR1 is SGHRS, CDR2 YFSETQ. The CDR3 runs 16 residues. V lost 0 bases and J lost 1, with 10 bases in between.

This chain connects TRBV2 to TRBJ1-2; TRBD1 agrees at 9 bases. Trimming took 7 bases from V and 7 from J; bases not matched to a gene: 7. This CDR3 comprises 13 residues. Per the germline V gene, CDR1 is SNHLY and CDR2 is FYNNEI. DNA of the CDR3: TGTGCCAGCACCCTGGGACAGGGAAGTGGCTACACCTTC. This sequence encodes CASTLGQGSGYTF.

The chain is built from TRBV7-8 and TRBJ2-5; possibly TRBD2 for D (7 bases). Germline V gene lookup returns CDR1 SGHVS and CDR2 FQNEAQ. The CDR3 totals 14 residues. V dropped 8 bases and J dropped 2 bases, with 15 bases sitting between them. The CDR3: CASRLRGGQETQYF. The CDR3 DNA reads as TGTGCCAGCCGACTTAGGGGGGGACAAGAGACCCAGTACTTC. The whole variable domain, remainder taken from reference TRBV7-8 and TRBJ2-5, is GAGVSQSPRYKVAKRGQDVALRCDPISGHVSLFWYQQALGQGPEFLTYFQNEAQLDKSGLPSDRFFAERPEGSVSTLKIQRTQQEDSAVYLCASRLRGGQETQYFGPGTRLLVL.

V usage is TRBV7-9 and J usage is TRBJ1-5, with 9 nucleotides matching TRBD1. The length of the CDR3 is 15 residues. V shed 7 bases, J shed 3 bases, and the junction held 7 bases outside the gene matches. Looked up from germline, CDR1 is SEHNR and CDR2 is FQNEAQ (reference sequence). The CDR3 is CASIRTGASNQPQHF. The CDR3 region has the DNA TGTGCCAGCATCCGGACAGGGGCGTCCAATCAGCCCCAGCATTTT.

V and J are TRBV6-4 and TRBJ2-1; D is possibly TRBD2 (6 bases). This CDR3 has 15 amino acids. Per the germline V gene, CDR1 is MRHNA and CDR2 is SNTAGT. The V end lost 2 bases, the J end lost 2 bases, and 10 bases lay between the germline ends. The CDR3 bases are TGTGCCAGCAGTGACCGACTAGGTGCCTACAATGAGCAGTTCTTC. This sequence encodes CASSDRLGAYNEQFF.

This clone showed up just once. The chain links TRBV4-1 to TRBJ1-5; D not resolved. V was cut by 4 bases and J by 0 bases, with 13 bases left in between. The CDR3 is made up of 16 amino acids. The germline gives CDR1 MGHRA, CDR2 YSYEKL. CDR3 sequence reads: CASSRTGSISNQPQHF. DNA of the CDR3: TGCGCCAGCAGCCGTACGGGATCCATTAGCAATCAGCCCCAGCATTTT.

V usage is TRBV19 and J usage is TRBJ2-5, with a possible D match to TRBD2 (7 bases). V lost 1 base to trimming and J lost 5 bases, with 11 bases between them. The CDR3 covers 14 residues. Germline loops: CDR1 LNHDA, CDR2 SQIVND (reference sequence). CDR3 sequence (DNA): TGTGCCAGTAGTATAGGGGGGGGCCGGGAGACCCAGTACTTC. Protein product: CASSIGGGRETQYF. Looking up the rest from reference TRBV19 and TRBJ2-5 gives the full variable domain: DGGITQSPKYLFRKEGQNVTLSCEQNLNHDAMYWYRQDPGQGLRLIYYSQIVNDFQKGDIAEGYSVSREKKESFPLTVTSAQKNPTAFYLCASSIGGGRETQYFGPGTRLLVL.

This chain connects TRBV2 to TRBJ1-2; TRBD1 aligns across 7 bases. Per germline, CDR1 SNHLY and CDR2 FYNNEI. This CDR3 is built from 13 residues. Losses at the gene ends were 6 bases for V and 3 bases for J; bases not matched to a gene: 4. CDR3 protein: CASSAGGDYGYTF. CDR3 nucleotide sequence: TGTGCCAGCAGCGCAGGGGGAGACTATGGCTACACCTTC. Full variable domain (rest looked up from reference TRBV2 and TRBJ1-2): EPEVTQTPSHQVTQMGQEVILRCVPISNHLYFYWYRQILGQKVEFLVSFYNNEISEKSEIFDDQFSVERPDGSNFTLKIRSTKLEDSAMYFCASSAGGDYGYTFGSGTRLTVV.

The chain joins TRBV30 to TRBJ1-1; 7 bases align to TRBD1. The CDR3 runs 14 residues. The germline CDR1 and CDR2 sequences are GTSNPN and SVGIG (reference sequence). The trim removed 5 bases at V and 1 base at J, leaving 7 bases unmatched. In DNA form, the CDR3 reads TGTGCCTGGTTGAACAGGGGAGAGAACACTGAAGCTTTCTTT. Its translation: CAWLNRGENTEAFF.

The rearrangement joins TRBV19 to TRBJ1-4, with 11 bases matching TRBD1. V lost 4 bases and J lost 8; bases outside the gene matches: 3. Per the germline V gene, CDR1 is LNHDA and CDR2 is SQIVND (reference sequence). This CDR3 has 14 amino acids. The CDR3 loop reads CASSTDRGREKLFF. The CDR3 DNA reads TGTGCCAGTAGTACGGACAGGGGGCGCGAAAAACTGTTTTTT.

In its sample, this clone was seen a few times. V usage is TRBV7-9 and J usage is TRBJ1-2; TRBD1 aligns across 7 bases. With 4 bases clipped from V and 2 bases from J, the junction kept 4 bases outside the gene matches. CDR3 length: 14 amino acids. The germline CDR1 and CDR2 sequences are SEHNR and FQNEAQ (reference sequence). The CDR3 DNA reads TGTGCCAGCAGCTGGACAGGACAAAACTATGGCTACACCTTC. This encodes CASSWTGQNYGYTF.

The chain is built from TRBV18 and TRBJ2-2; perhaps TRBD1 as D (6 bases). Deletions cut 2 bases from V and 5 bases from J, with 9 bases between. This CDR3 is built from 14 residues. Germline-derived CDR1 and CDR2 are KGHSH and LQKENI. In DNA, the CDR3 is TGTGCCAGCTCACCAAATCAGGGGACCGGGGAGCTGTTTTTT. The encoded protein is CASSPNQGTGELFF. The variable domain in full, completed from reference TRBV18 and TRBJ2-2, reads NAGVMQNPRHLVRRRGQEARLRCSPMKGHSHVYWYRQLPEEGLKFMVYLQKENIIDESGMPKERFSAEFPKEGPSILRIQQVVRGDSAAYFCASSPNQGTGELFFGEGSRLTVL.

This chain uses TRBV3-1 (or the pseudogene TRBV3-2) with TRBJ2-5; D is possibly TRBD1 (6 bases). The V gene's germline CDR1 is LGHDT and CDR2 YNNKEL (reference sequence). V was shortened by 4 bases and J by 0 bases, with 18 bases between the two germline ends. CDR3 size: 17 residues. The CDR3 DNA reads TGTGCCAGCAGCCCCTTCACAGGGATCCCCCACCAAGAGACCCAGTACTTC. Translating gives CASSPFTGIPHQETQYF.

In this sample, this clone turned up once. The gene calls are TRBV7-2 and TRBJ1-2, with D possibly TRBD1 on 6 matching bases. The germline V and J ends were trimmed by 2 bases and 4 bases, with 11 bases remaining between them. This CDR3 comprises 14 residues. Germline-derived CDR1 and CDR2 are SGHTA and FQGNSA. The CDR3 is CASSLNRASYGYTF. CDR3 in DNA: TGTGCCAGCAGCTTAAACAGGGCAAGCTATGGCTACACCTTC.

The chain has TRBV7-8 and TRBJ1-2; 8 nucleotides match TRBD1. In germline, CDR1 is SGHVS, CDR2 FQNEAQ. The CDR3 contains 14 residues. V gave up 2 bases and J gave up 8 bases; unmatched junction bases: 7. The CDR3, as DNA: TGTGCCAGCAGCTTACAGGGGGCTCTCGTGGGCTACACCTTC. This translates into CASSLQGALVGYTF.

This chain connects TRBV10-1 to TRBJ1-3; D perhaps matches TRBD1 (6 bases). Germline V CDR1 and CDR2: WNHNN, SYGVQD (reference sequence). There are 14 residues in the CDR3. V was cut by 5 bases and J by 2 bases, with 10 bases left in between. CDR3 protein: CASSQDRAGNTIYF. In DNA form, the CDR3 reads TGCGCCAGCAGTCAGGACAGAGCTGGAAACACCATATATTTT.

The V call is TRBV7-6, the J call TRBJ1-2; maybe TRBD1 (5 bases). Trimming took off 3 bases at V and 1 base at J, with 9 bases between the two ends. CDR3 length: 14 amino acids. Germline V CDR1 and CDR2: SGHVS, FNYEAQ. The DNA of the CDR3 is TGTGCCAGCAGCTTTCGTCAGGGTAACTATGGCTACACCTTC. Translating gives CASSFRQGNYGYTF. Looking up the rest from reference TRBV7-6 and TRBJ1-2 gives the full variable domain: GAGVSQSPRYKVTKRGQDVALRCDPISGHVSLYWYRQALGQGPEFLTYFNYEAQQDKSGLPNDRFSAERPEGSISTLTIQRTEQRDSAMYRCASSFRQGNYGYTFGSGTRLTVV.

The J gene is TRBJ1-2, the V gene TRBV30; D is ambiguous. This CDR3 comprises 12 residues. CDR1 and CDR2 (germline): GTSNPN, SVGIG (reference sequence). The V end lost 3 bases, the J end lost 8 bases, and 13 bases lay between the germline ends. The CDR3 DNA reads TGTGCCTGGAGCGACTCAAGAGGCGGCTACACCTTC. Protein: CAWSDSRGGYTF.

The chain joins TRBV27 to TRBJ2-2, with 7 bases matching TRBD2. The CDR3 contains 14 residues. V gave up 5 bases and J gave up 4 bases; unmatched junction bases: 4. CDR1 and CDR2 from the germline V gene are MNHEY and SMNVEV (reference sequence). Here the CDR3 reads CASSGTTLTGELFF. CDR3 nucleotide sequence: TGTGCCAGCAGTGGGACTACCCTCACCGGGGAGCTGTTTTTT.

The chain recombines TRBV11-1 with TRBJ1-1, with 9 bases matching TRBD1. The V gene's germline CDR1 is SGHAT and CDR2 FQDESV (reference sequence). The CDR3 spans 15 residues. J gave up 6 bases and V 5 bases, and 10 bases lay outside the gene matches. The CDR3 DNA reads TGTGCCAGCAGCAGACAGACAGGGGGGGGTTCTGAAGCTTTCTTT. Translation gives CASSRQTGGGSEAFF.

CDR3 sequence: CASREGGKTEAFF. The CDR3 DNA is TGTGCCAGCCGGGAGGGCGGAAAAACTGAAGCTTTCTTT. The chain is built from TRBV19 and TRBJ1-1, with D unresolved. CDR1 LNHDA and CDR2 SQIVND come from the germline V gene (reference sequence). CDR3 size: 13 residues. Trimming took off 9 bases at V and 5 bases at J, with 16 bases between the two ends. The whole variable domain, remainder taken from reference TRBV19 and TRBJ1-1, is DGGITQSPKYLFRKEGQNVTLSCEQNLNHDAMYWYRQDPGQGLRLIYYSQIVNDFQKGDIAEGYSVSREKKESFPLTVTSAQKNPTAFYLCASREGGKTEAFFGQGTRLTVV.

The table lists this clone with a few counts. This chain uses TRBV5-1 with TRBJ1-1; D is unclear. Trimming left V 3 bases short and J 4 bases short, with 19 bases between. The V gene's germline CDR1 is SGHRS and CDR2 YFSETQ. The CDR3 totals 16 residues. The CDR3 sequence is CASSSGVGHGRTEAFF. The CDR3 DNA follows: TGCGCCAGCAGCTCCGGGGTGGGTCATGGGCGCACTGAAGCTTTCTTT.

The V and J genes are TRBV7-9 and TRBJ2-1; D remains unclear. Germline V lookup: CDR1 SEHNR, CDR2 FQNEAQ (reference sequence). The CDR3 sequence is 11 residues long. V lost 3 bases to trimming and J lost 7 bases, with 4 bases between them. The CDR3 protein is CASSLENEQFF. Written as DNA, the CDR3 is TGTGCCAGCAGCTTGGAGAATGAGCAGTTCTTC.

The rearrangement links TRBV5-1 to TRBJ1-1; 7 bases are shared with TRBD1. The CDR3 runs to 15 residues. The ends lost 4 bases at V and 3 bases at J; junction bases unmatched: 9. Germline V CDR1 and CDR2: SGHRS, YFSETQ. CDR3 protein: CASSGPGTVDTEAFF. The CDR3 region has the DNA TGCGCCAGCAGCGGGCCCGGGACAGTTGACACTGAAGCTTTCTTT.